The clone carrying this T cell receptor (beta chain) was observed at least ten times. Its specificity is unknown. Between the trimmed V and J ends, which lost 6 bases and 2 bases, there was a span of 8 bases. Germline V gene lookup returns CDR1 MNHEY and CDR2 SVGEGT. There are 13 residues in the CDR3. This entry is derived from a study of CD8 T cells in ankylosing spondylitis. TCRdb analysed the 5' RACE reads with MiXCR anew, one entry per CDR3 protein. The sample lists fewer than 550,000 distinct CDR3 sequences, under 5.5% seen once, with roughly 3.5% in the top ten. Study findings and constraints: The study identified a TCR beta motif of under ten highly homologous variants that appeared characteristic of ankylosing spondylitis blood. The disease-linked clones had a CD8+ phenotype and low blood frequencies.

The source material was blood, either unsorted or a sorted T cell fraction (not recorded which). J is TRBJ2-1 and V is TRBV6-2 or TRBV6-3; tentatively, D is TRBD1 (5 bases). The clonotype comes from a male donor with ankylosing spondylitis. The CDR3 coding sequence is TGTGCCAGCAGGGACATCCCCTACAATGAGCAGTTCTTC. It codes for CASRDIPYNEQFF.